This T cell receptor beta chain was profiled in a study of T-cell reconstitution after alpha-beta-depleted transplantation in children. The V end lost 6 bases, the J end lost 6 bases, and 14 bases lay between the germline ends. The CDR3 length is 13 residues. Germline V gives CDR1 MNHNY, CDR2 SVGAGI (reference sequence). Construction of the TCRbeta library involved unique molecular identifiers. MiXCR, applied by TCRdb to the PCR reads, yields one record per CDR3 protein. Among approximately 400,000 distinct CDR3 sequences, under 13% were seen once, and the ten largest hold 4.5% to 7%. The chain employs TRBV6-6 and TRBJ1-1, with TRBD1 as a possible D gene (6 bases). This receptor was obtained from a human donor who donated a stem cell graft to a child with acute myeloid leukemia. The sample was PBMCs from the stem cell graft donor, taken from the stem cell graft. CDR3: CASRMTGGAEAFF. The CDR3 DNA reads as TGTGCCAGCAGGATGACAGGAGGGGCTGAAGCTTTCTTT.